This T cell receptor (beta chain) was captured in a study of blood T cell repertoires in COVID-19. Looking at the study overall: Acute and convalescent COVID-19 specimens originated in the United States, Italy and Spain. In each case, the material was cDNA or gDNA derived from T cells, B-cell-depleted T cells, or PBMCs.

Germline CDR1 is SGHTA and CDR2 is FQGNSA. This CDR3 has 16 amino acids. Germline trimming cut 2 bases from V and 2 bases from J; bases unmatched to any gene: 5. Method: immunoSEQ multiplex PCR; TCRdb's copy keeps in-frame clones and lacks some. Of approximately 120,000 clones in the sample, 85% were seen once. Sequencing input: peripheral blood. The rearrangement joins TRBV7-2 to TRBJ2-7, with 11 positions matching TRBD2. The TCR originated in a man aged 80 or over with active or convalescent COVID-19. CDR3 residues: CASSLISSGGAYEQYF. CDR3 sequence (DNA): TGTGCCAGCAGCTTAATTAGTAGCGGGGGGGCCTACGAGCAGTACTTC.